This T cell receptor beta chain was found in a study of shared clonotypes between healthy human individuals. Per germline, CDR1 SGHRS and CDR2 YFSETQ. The CDR3 loop spans 14 amino acids. The V and J ends lost 4 bases and 2 bases respectively, with 11 bases between them. TCRdb keeps only in-frame clones here, not all; method: immunoSEQ multiplex PCR. The data contain under 2,500,000 clones, about 94% of them seen just once; the ten biggest clones take up less than 0.15%. The source of this sequence is a man aged 18-30 years in good health. J is TRBJ2-3 and V is TRBV5-1; the D gene is possibly TRBD2 (6 bases). The sequencing sample was made of naive CD4+ T cells sorted from blood. The sample's subset: CD45RA+ positively selected. DNA of the CDR3: TGCGCCAGCAGCATCGTAGCGGACACAGATACGCAGTATTTT. It codes for CASSIVADTDTQYF.